The 28 T cell receptor beta chains in this list originate from one sample, sequenced in a study of T cell responses to AZD1222 COVID-19 vaccine (dated by TCRdb to the early 2020s). This sample's time point label indicates: baseline before first vaccination. Library preparation used the immunoSEQ multiplex PCR assay. In TCRdb, the immuneACCESS table is reduced to in-frame sequences with V and J assigned. These tables do not hold every clone; where another copy was compared, an unresolved V gene accounts for under half, and the others remain unexplained. This sample is represented by around 190,000 clones; 80% to 95% of them were singletons. Over 1% of the sample is held by the ten biggest clonotypes. This specimen was peripheral blood, taken on day 0 of AZD1222 vaccination. These receptors were collected from an adult in good health.

This clone was observed a single time. The chain employs TRBV29-1 and TRBJ1-3; tentatively, D is TRBD1 (5 bases). V was clipped by 3 bases and J by 2 bases, with 8 bases between them. The CDR3 spans 13 residues. Per germline, CDR1 SQVTM and CDR2 ANQGSEA. The CDR3 region has the DNA TGCAGCGTTGACGGGGGGACTGGAAACACCATATATTTT. This encodes CSVDGGTGNTIYF.

This clone has just one count. The sample carries other DNA sequences with the same CDR3. The chain recombines TRBV7-9 with TRBJ1-3, with 11 bases lining up with TRBD1. This CDR3 has 15 residues. Germline V gene lookup returns CDR1 SEHNR and CDR2 FQNEAQ (reference sequence). Trimming took 4 bases from V and 4 from J; bases not matched to a gene: 3. The CDR3 sequence: CASSWTGGTGNTIYF. In nucleotides, the CDR3 is TGTGCCAGCAGCTGGACAGGGGGCACAGGAAACACCATATATTTT. The complete variable domain, with remaining parts taken from reference TRBV7-9 and TRBJ1-3, reads DTGVSQNPRHKITKRGQNVTFRCDPISEHNRLYWYRQTLGQGPEFLTYFQNEAQLEKSRLLSDRFSAERPKGSFSTLEIQRTEQGDSAMYLCASSWTGGTGNTIYFGEGSWLTVV.

The rearrangement uses TRBV5-4 and TRBJ1-6; weak D call: TRBD1 (6 bases). There are 15 residues in the CDR3. V lost 2 bases to trimming and J lost 9 bases, with 15 bases between them. Germline assignment: CDR1 SGHNT and CDR2 YYREEE (reference sequence). The CDR3 coding sequence is TGTGCCAGCAGCTTACCACAGGGCTCGGGTTCACCCCTCCACTTT. It is translated as CASSLPQGSGSPLHF.

The chain couples TRBV5-1 to TRBJ2-5; the match to TRBD1 covers 7 bases. There are 16 residues in the CDR3. Germline assignment: CDR1 SGHRS and CDR2 YFSETQ. V lost 1 base, J lost 4 bases, and 10 bases stayed unmatched. The CDR3 region has the DNA TGCGCCAGCAGCTTGACCCCGACAGGGACCCTAGAGACCCAGTACTTC. This codes for CASSLTPTGTLETQYF.

J is TRBJ1-1 and V is TRBV7-3, with D perhaps TRBD1 (5 bases). The CDR3 is 16 amino acids. Trimming cost V 2 bases and J 11 bases, with 24 bases left between them. Germline V CDR1 and CDR2: SGHTA, FQGTGA. The CDR3 region is CASSLLKNNPPWGAFF. For the CDR3, the DNA is TGTGCCAGCAGCTTACTAAAGAATAATCCTCCCTGGGGGGCTTTCTTT.

This clone has a handful of counts. V gene TRBV5-4 combines with J gene TRBJ2-7, with D perhaps matching TRBD1 (5 bases). Germline lookup yields CDR1 SGHNT and CDR2 YYREEE (reference sequence). The CDR3 has 15 residues. V shed 0 bases and J shed 3 bases, with 13 bases lying between them. The CDR3 sequence: CASSLGQGWSYEQYF. DNA of the CDR3: TGTGCCAGCAGCTTGGGGCAGGGATGGAGCTACGAGCAGTACTTC.

The rearrangement joins TRBV6-5 to TRBJ1-1; D gene ambiguous. Germline lookup yields CDR1 MNHEY and CDR2 SVGAGI. The germline V and J ends were trimmed by 7 bases and 2 bases, with 2 bases remaining between them. The CDR3 is 10 amino acids. The CDR3 DNA sequence: TGTGCCAGCATTAACACTGAAGCTTTCTTT. Residues: CASINTEAFF.

V is TRBV12-3 or TRBV12-4 and J is TRBJ1-5; D is ambiguous. The CDR3 totals 11 residues. The V end lost 6 bases, the J end lost 7 bases, and 7 bases lay between the germline ends. The CDR3 nucleotides are TGTGCCAGCAGCATGGGACAGCCCCAGCATTTT. It specifies CASSMGQPQHF.

V and J are TRBV6-1 and TRBJ2-5; D uncertain. The CDR3 spans 13 residues. The germline gives CDR1 MNHNS, CDR2 SASEGT. The V gene lost 2 bases and the J gene lost 3 bases, with 7 bases spanning the gap. In DNA, the CDR3 is TGTGCCAGCAGTGAATCCCGAAAAGAGACCCAGTACTTC. Residues: CASSESRKETQYF.

The rearrangement links TRBV3-1 (or the pseudogene TRBV3-2) to TRBJ2-3; D possibly uses TRBD1 or TRBD2 (6 bases each). Trimming left V 1 base short and J 6 bases short, with 14 bases between. The CDR3 covers 15 residues. Germline V CDR1 and CDR2: LGHDT, YNNKEL (reference sequence). DNA of the CDR3: TGTGCCAGCAGCCAAGGGGCTGGGGGGCCGGATACGCAGTATTTT. Amino acid sequence: CASSQGAGGPDTQYF.

This clone is a singleton in its sample. The V and J genes are TRBV28 and TRBJ1-2, with TRBD1 as a possible D gene (5 bases). The V gene's germline CDR1 is MDHEN and CDR2 SYDVKM. V lost 6 bases to trimming and J lost 3 bases, with 17 bases between them. The CDR3 is made up of 15 amino acids. The DNA of the CDR3 is TGTGCCAGCAGCCGTGGGGGGGGATACGACTATGGCTACACCTTC. This encodes CASSRGGGYDYGYTF.

This chain links TRBV5-1 with TRBJ1-3; no reliable D call. Germline assignment: CDR1 SGHRS and CDR2 YFSETQ. This CDR3 region has 14 residues. Trimming removed 1 base from V and 4 bases from J, with 9 bases in between. The CDR3 coding sequence is TGCGCCAGCAGCTTGCAGGTGGCCGGAAACACCATATATTTT. Its protein product is CASSLQVAGNTIYF.

This chain uses TRBV18 with TRBJ1-6; D perhaps matches TRBD1 (5 bases). This CDR3 contains 13 residues. V lost 4 bases, J lost 10 bases, and 11 bases lay in between. CDR1 and CDR2 from the germline V gene are KGHSH and LQKENI. Here the CDR3 DNA reads TGTGCCAGCTCACAGACAGCCGAATCACCCCTCCACTTT. Translated, it gives CASSQTAESPLHF.

The V gene is TRBV6-6, the J gene TRBJ1-5, with TRBD1 as a possible D gene (6 bases). Looked up from germline, CDR1 is MNHNY and CDR2 is SVGAGI (reference sequence). Trimming cost V 0 bases and J 7 bases, with 10 bases left between them. This CDR3 has 14 amino acids. The CDR3 region has the DNA TGTGCCAGCAGTTACTCTGACAGGCAACAGCCCCAGCATTTT. It yields the protein CASSYSDRQQPQHF.

This clone occurred once. The CDR3 DNA follows: TGCGCCAGCAGCTTGGGTACAGCTGTCCTACCTTTATACAATGAGCAGTTCTTC. This translates into CASSLGTAVLPLYNEQFF. The chain has TRBV5-1 and TRBJ2-1; D uncertain. The V end was cut by 0 bases, the J end by 4 bases, with 20 bases between. CDR3 length equals 18 residues. Germline V gene sequence: CDR1 SGHRS, CDR2 YFSETQ.

This chain joins TRBV11-2 and TRBJ1-2; the D gene is possibly TRBD1 (5 bases). Trimming shortened V by 4 bases and J by 5 bases, and 11 bases separated the two germline ends. Germline V gene lookup returns CDR1 SGHAT and CDR2 FQNNGV. This CDR3 has 13 residues. In nucleotides, the CDR3 is TGTGCCAGCAGCTCGGCCAGGGTTTATGGCTACACCTTC. It codes for CASSSARVYGYTF. The complete variable domain, with remaining parts taken from reference TRBV11-2 and TRBJ1-2, reads EAGVAQSPRYKIIEKRQSVAFWCNPISGHATLYWYQQILGQGPKLLIQFQNNGVVDDSQLPKDRFSAERLKGVDSTLKIQPAKLEDSAVYLCASSSARVYGYTFGSGTRLTVV.

The chain couples TRBV18 to TRBJ1-4; D ambiguous. The CDR3 sequence is 14 residues long. V was cut by 5 bases and J by 0 bases, with 7 bases left in between. Germline-derived CDR1 and CDR2 are KGHSH and LQKENI. Written as DNA, the CDR3 is TGTGCCAGCTCATACACCGCAACTAATGAAAAACTGTTTTTT. Translation: CASSYTATNEKLFF.

CDR3 DNA sequence: TGCGCCAGCAGCAACTCCGAAGAGACCCAGTACTTC. Protein product: CASSNSEETQYF. This chain joins TRBV5-1 and TRBJ2-5; no definite D call. Trimming removed 4 bases at V and 3 bases at J, with 7 bases between. The germline CDR1 and CDR2 sequences are SGHRS and YFSETQ. This CDR3 has 12 residues.

This clone was recorded a few times. The chain is built from TRBV7-2 and TRBJ2-7, with D hard to call. V lost 1 base and J lost 4, with 11 bases in between. The CDR3 is 14 amino acids. Germline V gene data show CDR1 as SGHTA and CDR2 as FQGNSA. Here the CDR3 reads CASSLGQVTYEQYF. In DNA form, the CDR3 reads TGTGCCAGCAGCTTAGGTCAGGTGACTTACGAGCAGTACTTC.

This chain links TRBV9 with TRBJ2-6; 7 positions match TRBD2. The length of the CDR3 is 18 residues. Trimming cost V 2 bases and J 1 base; bases outside gene matches: 9. The germline CDR1 and CDR2 sequences are SGDLS and YYNGEE. CDR3 coding DNA: TGTGCCAGCAGCGTGGGGGAGGGCAGACTTTCTGGGGCCAACGTCCTGACTTTC. Encoded protein: CASSVGEGRLSGANVLTF.

This clone has a single count. The chain combines TRBV4-1 with TRBJ1-1; D uncertain. This CDR3 spans 15 amino acids. Germline CDR1 and CDR2: MGHRA and YSYEKL. V was shortened by 4 bases and J by 2 bases, with 14 bases between the two germline ends. In nucleotides, the CDR3 is TGCGCCAGCAGCCCAATAATCCGGGATAACACTGAAGCTTTCTTT. The encoded protein is CASSPIIRDNTEAFF.

This chain links TRBV4-2 with TRBJ1-3; possible D gene TRBD1, 6 bases. CDR3 length equals 14 residues. Germline V gene lookup returns CDR1 LGHNA and CDR2 YNFKEQ. Between the trimmed V and J ends, which lost 0 bases and 8 bases, there was a span of 11 bases. CDR3 nucleotide sequence: TGTGCCAGCAGCCAAGATTGGGGGCGGGACACCATATATTTT. Residues: CASSQDWGRDTIYF.

The gene calls are TRBV25-1 and TRBJ1-2; unclear D gene. Between the trimmed V and J ends, which lost 5 bases and 4 bases, there was a span of 11 bases. The CDR3 is 13 amino acids. Germline lookup yields CDR1 MGHDK and CDR2 SYGVNS. CDR3 amino acids: CASSRPGGYGYTF. CDR3 DNA sequence: TGTGCCAGCAGTAGGCCGGGAGGCTATGGCTACACCTTC.

CDR3 sequence reads: CASSYSNRASEAFF. The CDR3 DNA reads TGTGCCAGCAGTTACTCGAACAGGGCAAGTGAAGCTTTCTTT. The gene calls are TRBV6-2 or TRBV6-3 and TRBJ1-1; a weak D match, TRBD1 (6 bases). Germline CDR1 and CDR2: MNHEY and SVGEGT. The V gene lost 0 bases and the J gene lost 7 bases, with 12 bases spanning the gap. This CDR3 contains 14 residues.

This chain connects TRBV10-1 to TRBJ1-1; unclear D gene. The V end lost 6 bases, the J end lost 12 bases, and 11 bases lay between the germline ends. The CDR3 is 10 residues long. The germline CDR1 and CDR2 sequences are WNHNN and SYGVQD (reference sequence). DNA of the CDR3: TGCGCCAGCAGGATCCCCCGGCCTTTCTTT. Its protein product is CASRIPRPFF.

This chain uses TRBV3-1 (or the pseudogene TRBV3-2) with TRBJ2-1, with a weak D call TRBD1 (6 bases). Looked up from germline, CDR1 is LGHDT and CDR2 is YNNKEL (reference sequence). The CDR3 contains 19 residues. The ends were cut back, 4 bases at V and 4 bases at J, with 26 bases in the middle. CDR3 in DNA: TGTGCCAGCAGCCCATATTCAATTGGCGAACAGGGAGCATACAATGAGCAGTTCTTC. This sequence encodes CASSPYSIGEQGAYNEQFF.

The rearrangement uses TRBV18 and TRBJ1-3, with TRBD1 identical over 7 bases. After removal of 6 bases from V and 4 bases from J, the junction contained 9 bases not matched to a gene. CDR1 is KGHSH and CDR2 is LQKENI in the germline V gene. The CDR3 is made up of 15 amino acids. DNA of the CDR3: TGTGCCAGCTCTCCTCCTGGGACAGCGGGAAACACCATATATTTT. Its protein product is CASSPPGTAGNTIYF.

V gene TRBV7-9 combines with J gene TRBJ2-6; D ambiguous. The CDR3 extends over 15 amino acids. Trimming left V 4 bases short and J 0 bases short, with 7 bases between. Germline V lookup: CDR1 SEHNR, CDR2 FQNEAQ (reference sequence). The CDR3 reads CASSSWSSGANVLTF. The CDR3 region has the DNA TGTGCCAGCAGCTCTTGGAGCTCTGGGGCCAACGTCCTGACTTTC. The full variable domain, completed using reference TRBV7-9 and TRBJ2-6, is DTGVSQNPRHKITKRGQNVTFRCDPISEHNRLYWYRQTLGQGPEFLTYFQNEAQLEKSRLLSDRFSAERPKGSFSTLEIQRTEQGDSAMYLCASSSWSSGANVLTFGAGSRLTVL.